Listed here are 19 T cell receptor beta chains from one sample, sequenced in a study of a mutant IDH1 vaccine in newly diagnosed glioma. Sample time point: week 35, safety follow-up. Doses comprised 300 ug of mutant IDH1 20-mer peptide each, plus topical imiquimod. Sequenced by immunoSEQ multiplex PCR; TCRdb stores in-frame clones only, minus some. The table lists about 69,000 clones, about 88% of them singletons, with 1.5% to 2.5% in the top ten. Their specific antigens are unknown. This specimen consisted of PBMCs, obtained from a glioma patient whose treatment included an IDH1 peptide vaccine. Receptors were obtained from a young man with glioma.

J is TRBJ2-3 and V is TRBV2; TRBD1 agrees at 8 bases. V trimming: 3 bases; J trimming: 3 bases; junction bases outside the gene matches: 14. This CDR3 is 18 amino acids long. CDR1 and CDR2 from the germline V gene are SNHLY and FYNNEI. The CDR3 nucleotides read TGTGCCAGCAGTGATCCCGCAGGGGGCAGGGAATATACAGATACGCAGTATTTT. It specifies CASSDPAGGREYTDTQYF.

The DNA for the CDR3 is TGTGCCAGCACTACAGGGGGCGATGAAAAACTGTTTTTT. Amino acids: CASTTGGDEKLFF. V is TRBV7-2 and J is TRBJ1-4; TRBD1 matches 9 bases. The CDR3 runs 13 residues. The trim removed 7 bases at V and 6 bases at J, leaving 3 bases unmatched. Germline V gene data show CDR1 as SGHTA and CDR2 as FQGNSA.

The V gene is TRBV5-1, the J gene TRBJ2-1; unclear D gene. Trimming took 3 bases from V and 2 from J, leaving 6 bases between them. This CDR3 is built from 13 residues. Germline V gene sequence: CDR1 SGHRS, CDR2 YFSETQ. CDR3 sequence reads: CASSYSPYNEQFF. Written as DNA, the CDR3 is TGCGCCAGCAGCTATTCCCCCTACAATGAGCAGTTCTTC.

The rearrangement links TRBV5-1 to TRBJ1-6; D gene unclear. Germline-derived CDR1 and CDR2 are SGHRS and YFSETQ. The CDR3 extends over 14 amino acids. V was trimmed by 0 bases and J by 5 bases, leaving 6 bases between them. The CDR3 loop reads CASSLDGNNSPLHF. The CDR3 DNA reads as TGCGCCAGCAGCTTGGACGGCAATAATTCACCCCTCCACTTT.

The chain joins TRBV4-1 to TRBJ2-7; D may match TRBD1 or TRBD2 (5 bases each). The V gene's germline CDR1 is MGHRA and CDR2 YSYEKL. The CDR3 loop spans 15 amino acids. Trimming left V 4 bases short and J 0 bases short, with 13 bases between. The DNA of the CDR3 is TGCGCCAGCAGCCGCCGGACGGGGCTCTCCTACGAGCAGTACTTC. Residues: CASSRRTGLSYEQYF.

The CDR3 coding sequence is TGTGCCAGCACCCCCGGGGGGGCCTCCTACAATGAGCAGTTCTTC. It encodes CASTPGGASYNEQFF. The V and J genes are TRBV5-4 and TRBJ2-1, with 8 bases that match TRBD2. The CDR3 sequence is 15 residues long. CDR1 SGHNT and CDR2 YYREEE come from the germline V gene (reference sequence). The V gene end was trimmed by 6 bases and the J gene end by 0 bases; junction bases not matched to a gene: 5.

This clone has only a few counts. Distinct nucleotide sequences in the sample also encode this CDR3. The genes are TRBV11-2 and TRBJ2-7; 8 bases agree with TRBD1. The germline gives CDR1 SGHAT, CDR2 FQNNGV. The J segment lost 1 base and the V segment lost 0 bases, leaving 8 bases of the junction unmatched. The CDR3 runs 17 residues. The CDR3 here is CASSLDRFRTGSYEQYF. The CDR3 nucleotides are TGTGCCAGCAGCTTAGATCGATTTCGGACAGGGTCCTACGAGCAGTACTTC.

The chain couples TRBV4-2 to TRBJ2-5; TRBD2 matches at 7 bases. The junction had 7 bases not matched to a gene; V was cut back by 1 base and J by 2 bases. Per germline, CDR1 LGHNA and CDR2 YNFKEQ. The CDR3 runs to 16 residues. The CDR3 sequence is CASSQVSGDPQETQYF. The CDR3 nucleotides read TGTGCCAGCAGCCAAGTGAGCGGGGACCCACAAGAGACCCAGTACTTC.

CDR3 region: CASSSLDGNLRRQYF. The DNA for the CDR3 is TGTGCCAGCAGCTCCTTGGACGGAAATCTACGACGGCAGTACTTC. The gene calls are TRBV7-2 and TRBJ2-7; the D is unclear. The CDR3 length is 15 residues. Germline CDR1 SGHTA, CDR2 FQGNSA. Trimming shortened V by 4 bases and J by 9 bases, and 22 bases separated the two germline ends.

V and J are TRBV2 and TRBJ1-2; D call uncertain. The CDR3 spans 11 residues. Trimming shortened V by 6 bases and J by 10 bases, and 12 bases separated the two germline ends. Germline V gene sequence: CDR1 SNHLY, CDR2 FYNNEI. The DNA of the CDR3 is TGTGCCAGCAGCAGCACACCCATCTACACCTTC. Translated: CASSSTPIYTF.

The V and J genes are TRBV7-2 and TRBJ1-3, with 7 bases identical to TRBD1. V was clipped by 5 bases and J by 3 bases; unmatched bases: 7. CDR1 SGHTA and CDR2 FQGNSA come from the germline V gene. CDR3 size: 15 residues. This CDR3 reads CASSIPGQLGNTIYF. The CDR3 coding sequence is TGTGCCAGCAGCATCCCGGGACAGCTTGGAAACACCATATATTTT.

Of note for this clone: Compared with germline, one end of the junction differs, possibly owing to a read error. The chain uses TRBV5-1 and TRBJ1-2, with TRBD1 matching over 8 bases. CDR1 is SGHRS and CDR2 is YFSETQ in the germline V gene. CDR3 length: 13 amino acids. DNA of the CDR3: TGCGCCAGCAGCTTGGACACCAGTTCAGGGGGCCTCTTC. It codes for CASSLDTSSGGLF. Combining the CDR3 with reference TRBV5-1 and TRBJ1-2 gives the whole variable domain KAGVTQTPRYLIKTRGQQVTLSCSPISGHRSVSWYQQTPGQGLQFLFEYFSETQRNKGNFPGRFSGRQFSNSRSEMNVSTLELGDSALYLCASSLDTSSGGLFGSGTRLTVV.

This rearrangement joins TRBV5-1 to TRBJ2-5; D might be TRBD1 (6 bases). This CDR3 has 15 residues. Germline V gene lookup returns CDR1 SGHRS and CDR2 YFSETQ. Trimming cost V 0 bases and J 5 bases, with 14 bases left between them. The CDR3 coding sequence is TGCGCCAGCAGCTTGGAACTGCAGGGGTGGGAGACCCAGTACTTC. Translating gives CASSLELQGWETQYF.

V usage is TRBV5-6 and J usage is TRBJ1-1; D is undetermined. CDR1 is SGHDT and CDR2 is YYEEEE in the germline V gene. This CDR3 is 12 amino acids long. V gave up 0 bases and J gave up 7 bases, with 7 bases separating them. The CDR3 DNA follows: TGTGCCAGCAGCTTGGGTGACGGTGAAGCTTTCTTT. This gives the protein CASSLGDGEAFF.

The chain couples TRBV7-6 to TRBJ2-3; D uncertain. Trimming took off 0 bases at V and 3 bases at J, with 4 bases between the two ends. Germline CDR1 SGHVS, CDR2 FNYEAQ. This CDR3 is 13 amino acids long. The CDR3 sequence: CASSLALTDTQYF. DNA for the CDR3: TGTGCCAGCAGCTTAGCGCTGACAGATACGCAGTATTTT.

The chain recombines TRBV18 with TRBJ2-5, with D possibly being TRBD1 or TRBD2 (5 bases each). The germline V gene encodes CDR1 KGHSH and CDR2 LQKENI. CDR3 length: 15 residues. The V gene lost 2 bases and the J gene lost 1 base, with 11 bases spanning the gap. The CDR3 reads CASSPTRGAQETQYF. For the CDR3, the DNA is TGTGCCAGCTCACCAACGAGGGGTGCCCAAGAGACCCAGTACTTC.

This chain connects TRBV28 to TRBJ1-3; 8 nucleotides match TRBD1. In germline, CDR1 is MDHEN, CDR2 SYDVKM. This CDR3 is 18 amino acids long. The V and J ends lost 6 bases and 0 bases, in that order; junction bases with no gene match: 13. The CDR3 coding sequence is TGTGCCAGCAGCTTTAATTTCTACAGGGGGAACTCTGGAAACACCATATATTTT. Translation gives CASSFNFYRGNSGNTIYF.

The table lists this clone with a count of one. The CDR3 region is CASSPGLGRETQYF. The CDR3 DNA is TGTGCCAGCAGCCCGGGACTGGGGCGGGAGACCCAGTACTTC. The rearrangement links TRBV2 to TRBJ2-5; perhaps TRBD2 as D (6 bases). CDR3 length: 14 amino acids. Germline lookup yields CDR1 SNHLY and CDR2 FYNNEI. V dropped 6 bases and J dropped 5 bases, with 16 bases sitting between them.

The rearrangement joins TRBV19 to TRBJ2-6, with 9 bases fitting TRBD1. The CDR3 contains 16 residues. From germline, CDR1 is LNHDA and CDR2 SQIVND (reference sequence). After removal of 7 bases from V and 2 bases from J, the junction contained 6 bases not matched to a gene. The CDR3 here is CASTRDRAAGANVLTF. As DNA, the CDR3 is TGTGCCAGTACTCGGGACAGGGCGGCTGGGGCCAACGTCCTGACTTTC. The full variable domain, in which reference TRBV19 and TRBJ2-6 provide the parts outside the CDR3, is DGGITQSPKYLFRKEGQNVTLSCEQNLNHDAMYWYRQDPGQGLRLIYYSQIVNDFQKGDIAEGYSVSREKKESFPLTVTSAQKNPTAFYLCASTRDRAAGANVLTFGAGSRLTVL.